The clone carrying this T cell receptor beta chain was observed a few times. This specimen comes from a study of blood T cell repertoires in COVID-19. Overall study: T cells, B-cell-depleted T cells, or PBMCs supplied cDNA or gDNA.

CDR1 SGHVS and CDR2 FQNEAQ come from the germline V gene. J was trimmed by 1 base and V by 4 bases; bases with no gene match: 12. The CDR3 has 19 amino acids. Under the authors' procedure: By means of reference gene primer amplification, nucleated cell counts were estimated. The data were produced by immunoSEQ multiplex PCR, yet TCRdb's version contains in-frame clones alone and is incomplete. Clonal size and the V and J genes are those of that table, whereas D and trimming came from the DNA. The table records tens of thousands of clones, 84% of them present only once. The rearrangement links TRBV7-8 to TRBJ2-7; 14 bases line up with TRBD2. The sequence was obtained from a human donor in a cohort sampled during active COVID-19. Input material: peripheral blood. CDR3 nucleotide sequence: TGTGCCAGCAGCTCCCTGGAGGGACTAGCGGGGGCCTCTTCCTACGAGCAGTACTTC. This sequence encodes CASSSLEGLAGASSYEQYF.